One and the same sample provided the 26 T cell receptor beta chains below, sequenced in a study of PD-1 blockade in mismatch repair-deficient tumors. Some clones are missing from TCRdb's copy, which holds only in-frame ones; the method was immunoSEQ multiplex PCR. Among around 15,000 clones listed, about 86% were seen once. The material sequenced was PBMCs, taken 4 weeks after starting pembrolizumab. These receptors were taken from an adult with mismatch repair-deficient cancer.

The table lists this clone with a count of one. The chain employs TRBV27 and TRBJ1-5; TRBD1 matches at 8 bases. Germline V gene data show CDR1 as MNHEY and CDR2 as SMNVEV (reference sequence). The CDR3 covers 16 residues. Trimming cost V 1 base and J 4 bases; bases outside gene matches: 6. CDR3 nucleotide sequence: TGTGCCAGCAGTTTATTAGGGACAGGTGGGAATCAGCCCCAGCATTTT. This sequence encodes CASSLLGTGGNQPQHF.

The gene calls are TRBV7-6 and TRBJ2-1, with D unresolved. Germline V lookup: CDR1 SGHVS, CDR2 FNYEAQ. The CDR3 runs 15 residues. V dropped 1 base and J dropped 8 bases, with 15 bases sitting between them. The CDR3 DNA reads TGTGCCAGCAGCTTAGATGACGGGTATTCGTATGAGCAGTTCTTC. This codes for CASSLDDGYSYEQFF.

This rearrangement joins TRBV5-5 to TRBJ2-7, with TRBD2 matching over 7 bases. Losses at the gene ends were 1 base for V and 1 base for J; bases not matched to a gene: 5. Germline CDR1 is SGHKS and CDR2 is YYEKEE (reference sequence). This CDR3 has 15 amino acids. In DNA, the CDR3 is TGTGCCAGCAGCTTGTCGGGGGGTTGGTCCTACGAGCAGTACTTC. Its translation is CASSLSGGWSYEQYF.

The rearrangement joins TRBV29-1 to TRBJ2-7; 7 bases are shared with TRBD2. The V and J ends lost 4 bases and 7 bases, in that order; junction bases with no gene match: 7. The V gene's germline CDR1 is SQVTM and CDR2 ANQGSEA. CDR3 length equals 12 residues. The CDR3 region is CSVGKTSLEQYF. In nucleotides, the CDR3 is TGCAGCGTTGGAAAGACTAGCTTGGAGCAGTACTTC.

V and J are TRBV28 and TRBJ1-1; tentatively, D is TRBD1 (5 bases). Germline-derived CDR1 and CDR2 are MDHEN and SYDVKM. V was cut by 3 bases and J by 7 bases, with 12 bases left in between. This CDR3 comprises 13 residues. The CDR3: CASSFGGVGEAFF. DNA of the CDR3: TGTGCCAGCAGTTTTGGAGGGGTCGGTGAAGCTTTCTTT. Using reference TRBV28 and TRBJ1-1 for the parts outside the CDR3, the full variable domain is DVKVTQSSRYLVKRTGEKVFLECVQDMDHENMFWYRQDPGLGLRLIYFSYDVKMKEKGDIPEGYSVSREKKERFSLILESASTNQTSMYLCASSFGGVGEAFFGQGTRLTVV.

The genes are TRBV18 and TRBJ2-7; TRBD1 aligns across 7 bases. V gave up 2 bases and J gave up 5 bases; unmatched junction bases: 0. The CDR3 consists of 12 residues. Germline V gene data show CDR1 as KGHSH and CDR2 as LQKENI. Here the CDR3 reads CASSPDRDEQYF. DNA of the CDR3: TGTGCCAGCTCACCAGACAGGGACGAGCAGTACTTC.

The V call is TRBV5-6, the J call TRBJ1-2, with D possibly matching TRBD1 (5 bases). Germline V gene data show CDR1 as SGHDT and CDR2 as YYEEEE. V was pared by 0 bases and J by 4 bases, with 13 bases between. This CDR3 region has 15 residues. The CDR3, as DNA: TGTGCCAGCAGCTTGGCCCGACAGATACTCTATGGCTACACCTTC. Translation gives CASSLARQILYGYTF.

The chain recombines TRBV2 with TRBJ1-2; 9 bases line up with TRBD1. The CDR3 length is 12 residues. The germline V gene encodes CDR1 SNHLY and CDR2 FYNNEI. The trim removed 8 bases at V and 8 bases at J, leaving 6 bases unmatched. Written as DNA, the CDR3 is TGTGCCAGCTGCGACAGGGGGTACGGCTACACCTTC. Translated: CASCDRGYGYTF. Complete variable domain (other parts from reference TRBV2 and TRBJ1-2): EPEVTQTPSHQVTQMGQEVILRCVPISNHLYFYWYRQILGQKVEFLVSFYNNEISEKSEIFDDQFSVERPDGSNFTLKIRSTKLEDSAMYFCASCDRGYGYTFGSGTRLTVV.

The gene calls are TRBV5-6 and TRBJ2-1; 9 positions agree with TRBD1. CDR1 is SGHDT and CDR2 is YYEEEE in the germline V gene. The CDR3 is 15 amino acids. V gave up 4 bases and J gave up 6 bases; unmatched junction bases: 8. The CDR3 DNA follows: TGTGCCAGCAGCCCCGGGACAGGGTTTTTCAATGAGCAGTTCTTC. Translation gives CASSPGTGFFNEQFF.

This rearrangement joins TRBV28 to TRBJ2-7; 7 positions agree with TRBD1. Germline V CDR1 and CDR2: MDHEN, SYDVKM. The V gene end was trimmed by 6 bases and the J gene end by 0 bases; junction bases not matched to a gene: 8. This CDR3 has 15 amino acids. The CDR3 nucleotides read TGTGCCAGCAGGAGAGGGGGCTCGGGCTCCTACGAGCAGTACTTC. This sequence encodes CASRRGGSGSYEQYF.

Only one count was recorded for this clone. The chain recombines TRBV19 with TRBJ2-2; D ambiguous. The germline CDR1 and CDR2 sequences are LNHDA and SQIVND (reference sequence). This CDR3 is 15 amino acids long. V gave up 5 bases and J gave up 0 bases, with 10 bases separating them. The CDR3 DNA sequence: TGTGCCAGTAGTCGGAGATCGGCGAACACCGGGGAGCTGTTTTTT. Amino acids: CASSRRSANTGELFF.

The rearrangement joins TRBV6-1 to TRBJ2-3; 9 nucleotides match TRBD1. CDR1 MNHNS and CDR2 SASEGT come from the germline V gene. This CDR3 comprises 14 residues. V shed 6 bases and J 2 bases; nucleotides not matched to a gene: 3. The CDR3 bases are TGTGCCAGCAGGAGACAGGGGGACACAGATACGCAGTATTTT. Its protein product is CASRRQGDTDTQYF.

This clone occurred once. The chain carries TRBV5-1 and TRBJ2-7; 11 bases are a match to TRBD1. The length of the CDR3 is 14 residues. Per the germline V gene, CDR1 is SGHRS and CDR2 is YFSETQ. Trimming removed 6 bases from V and 7 bases from J; junction bases left unmatched: 9. The CDR3 nucleotides read TGCGCCAGCAAGGCCGGGACAGGGGGGTTAGAGCAGTACTTC. It codes for CASKAGTGGLEQYF.

The chain links TRBV11-3 to TRBJ2-1; 8 bases are a match to TRBD2. V was clipped by 5 bases and J by 4 bases; unmatched bases: 13. The CDR3 has 17 residues. CDR1 and CDR2 from the germline V gene are SGHNT and YENEEA. This chain's CDR3 is CASSPTLGGRKYNEQFF. As DNA, the CDR3 is TGTGCCAGCAGCCCAACCCTCGGCGGGAGGAAGTACAATGAGCAGTTCTTC.

The gene calls are TRBV19 and TRBJ2-7; 10 bases align to TRBD1. This CDR3 has 17 residues. J gave up 8 bases and V 0 bases, and 13 bases lay outside the gene matches. Germline V gives CDR1 LNHDA, CDR2 SQIVND (reference sequence). In nucleotides, the CDR3 is TGTGCCAGTAGTATAGATGGTAGCGGGACAGGGGTTTTGCAGCAGTACTTC. It encodes CASSIDGSGTGVLQQYF.

This chain uses TRBV10-3 with TRBJ1-2; D is undetermined. The CDR3 length is 15 residues. Germline lookup yields CDR1 ENHRY and CDR2 SYGVKD. The V gene lost 3 bases and the J gene lost 7 bases, with 18 bases spanning the gap. The CDR3 DNA reads as TGTGCCATCAGTGACCCCGTGGGAGTTCCTGGTGGCTACACCTTC. It is translated as CAISDPVGVPGGYTF.

The chain is built from TRBV5-1 and TRBJ2-3; TRBD2 aligns across 12 bases. V gave up 2 bases and J gave up 6 bases; unmatched junction bases: 10. The CDR3 is made up of 17 amino acids. CDR1 is SGHRS, CDR2 YFSETQ, per germline. The CDR3 loop reads CASSLGLAGPGGDTQYF. CDR3 in DNA: TGCGCCAGCAGCTTAGGACTAGCGGGGCCGGGGGGGGATACGCAGTATTTT.

The V and J genes are TRBV28 and TRBJ2-5; 14 nucleotides match TRBD2. The trim removed 2 bases at V and 2 bases at J, leaving 7 bases unmatched. Per the germline V gene, CDR1 is MDHEN and CDR2 is SYDVKM. The CDR3 totals 18 residues. The CDR3 region has the DNA TGTGCCAGCAGTTTAATAGGACTAGCGGGAGGTCGGCAAGAGACCCAGTACTTC. The encoded protein is CASSLIGLAGGRQETQYF.

V usage is TRBV9 and J usage is TRBJ1-3; D unresolved. The V and J ends lost 0 bases and 2 bases respectively, with 12 bases between them. CDR1 and CDR2 from the germline V gene are SGDLS and YYNGEE. The CDR3 runs to 16 residues. The CDR3 DNA is TGTGCCAGCAGCGTAGATGGGCGGGTGGCTGGAAACACCATATATTTT. It yields the protein CASSVDGRVAGNTIYF.

The chain uses TRBV21-1 and TRBJ1-6; TRBD1, as called in the table, went unchecked against the DNA. TRBV21-1 is deemed a pseudogene. The CDR3 contains 16 residues. The CDR3 DNA is TGTGCCAGCAGCGGAAACAGGGGTTCCTATAATTCACCCCTCCACTTT. This sequence encodes CASSGNRGSYNSPLHF.

The rearrangement joins TRBV28 to TRBJ2-7; 10 bases fit TRBD2. Looked up from germline, CDR1 is MDHEN and CDR2 is SYDVKM. The CDR3 consists of 15 residues. With V trimmed by 3 bases and J by 6 bases, 8 bases remained unmatched. The CDR3 loop is CASSFLLAGAGEQYF. The CDR3 coding sequence is TGTGCCAGCAGTTTCCTCCTAGCGGGAGCAGGCGAGCAGTACTTC.

The rearrangement joins TRBV28 to TRBJ1-5, with D possibly matching TRBD1 (5 bases). CDR1 MDHEN and CDR2 SYDVKM come from the germline V gene. The CDR3 consists of 14 residues. Trimming left V 7 bases short and J 2 bases short, with 12 bases between. The CDR3 loop is CASKGSGRNQPQHF. Here the CDR3 DNA reads TGTGCCAGCAAGGGTTCAGGGCGCAATCAGCCCCAGCATTTT. The whole variable domain, remainder taken from reference TRBV28 and TRBJ1-5, is DVKVTQSSRYLVKRTGEKVFLECVQDMDHENMFWYRQDPGLGLRLIYFSYDVKMKEKGDIPEGYSVSREKKERFSLILESASTNQTSMYLCASKGSGRNQPQHFGDGTRLSIL.

This sequence joins TRBV5-1 and TRBJ1-1, with TRBD1 as a possible D gene (6 bases). The length of the CDR3 is 13 residues. V lost 4 bases to trimming and J lost 1 base, with 8 bases between them. Per the germline V gene, CDR1 is SGHRS and CDR2 is YFSETQ. Written as DNA, the CDR3 is TGCGCCAGCAGCGGGGGACAGAACACTGAAGCTTTCTTT. This encodes CASSGGQNTEAFF. Full variable domain (remainder filled in from reference TRBV5-1 and TRBJ1-1): KAGVTQTPRYLIKTRGQQVTLSCSPISGHRSVSWYQQTPGQGLQFLFEYFSETQRNKGNFPGRFSGRQFSNSRSEMNVSTLELGDSALYLCASSGGQNTEAFFGQGTRLTVV.

The chain joins TRBV7-8 to TRBJ2-7; 7 bases match TRBD2. With 5 bases clipped from V and 9 bases from J, the junction kept 7 bases outside the gene matches. CDR1 is SGHVS, CDR2 FQNEAQ, per germline. The CDR3 is 12 residues long. CDR3 bases: TGTGCCAGCAGCAACCGCGGGAGAGGGCAGTACTTC. Protein sequence: CASSNRGRGQYF.

V gene TRBV30 combines with J gene TRBJ2-7; 10 positions agree with TRBD2. Germline-derived CDR1 and CDR2 are GTSNPN and SVGIG (reference sequence). V shed 1 base, J shed 2 bases, and the junction held 5 bases outside the gene matches. The CDR3 contains 15 residues. CDR3: CAWSASLAGAYEQYF. Written as DNA, the CDR3 is TGTGCCTGGAGTGCCTCGCTAGCGGGAGCCTACGAGCAGTACTTC.

The CDR3 loop reads CSVVGQGKVEQYF. DNA of the CDR3: TGCAGCGTTGTGGGACAGGGCAAGGTCGAGCAGTACTTC. V and J are TRBV29-1 and TRBJ2-7; 9 bases align to TRBD1. The CDR3 has 13 residues. CDR1 is SQVTM and CDR2 is ANQGSEA in the germline V gene. V was clipped by 4 bases and J by 6 bases; unmatched bases: 7.